This is a list of T cell receptor beta chains from one sample in a study of long-term antiretroviral therapy in people with HIV. Profiled with immunoSEQ multiplex PCR; TCRdb holds only in-frame clones, not every one. Of 20,000 or so clones in the sample, 76% are singletons; the top ten hold over 13%. The sample was unsorted PBMCs, taken 0.5 years before starting antiretroviral therapy. These receptors all come from a woman in her forties or fifties with HIV. CDR3s include the opening cysteine and the closing phenylalanine or tryptophan. The order of the fields is D gene, V gene, J gene, clone size, CDR3 protein, CDR3 DNA. The D gene is left open where the match is weak. Clone size is given for some rows only: seen once, a few or many times, or a class if the clone is expanded.

>TRBD1|TRBV6-5|TRBJ1-2|few
CASTLGQGGVYGYTF
TGTGCCAGCACCCTAGGACAGGGAGGCGTCTATGGCTACACCTTC
>TRBD1|TRBV27|TRBJ2-5|once
CASSLDRLGETQYF
TGTGCCAGCAGCTTGGACAGGCTGGGAGAGACCCAGTACTTC
>NA|TRBV27|TRBJ2-2|NA
CASSLGFTNTGELFF
TGTGCCAGCAGTTTGGGGTTTACGAACACCGGGGAGCTGTTTTTT
>NA|TRBV27|TRBJ2-1|NA
CASSFGTGLWNEQFF
TGTGCCAGCAGTTTTGGTACAGGACTTTGGAATGAGCAGTTCTTC
>NA|TRBV29-1|TRBJ1-5|NA
CSVTTFTDQPQHF
TGCAGCGTTACTACATTCACGGATCAGCCCCAGCATTTT
>NA|TRBV27|TRBJ1-6|NA
CASSSQGSGNNSPLHF
TGTGCCAGCAGTTCTCAGGGGTCAGGAAATAATTCACCCCTCCACTTT
>NA|TRBV5-8|TRBJ1-4|NA
CASSFRVEKLFF
TGTGCCAGCAGCTTCCGCGTAGAAAAACTGTTTTTT
>NA|TRBV27|TRBJ2-3|NA
CASSRSNTQYF
TGTGCCAGCAGTCGTAGTAATACGCAGTATTTT
>TRBD1|TRBV7-9|TRBJ2-5|once
CASSSNKGTVQETQYF
TGTGCCAGCAGCTCTAACAAAGGGACAGTTCAAGAGACCCAGTACTTC
>NA|TRBV5-1|TRBJ1-2|few
CASSLAGGESSYTF
TGCGCCAGCAGCTTGGCCGGGGGGGAGAGTAGCTACACCTTC
>NA|TRBV28|TRBJ1-3|NA
CASSFQGRGNTIYF
TGTGCCAGCAGTTTCCAGGGACGGGGAAACACCATATATTTT
>TRBD1|TRBV7-6|TRBJ1-6|NA
CASSNRDSTNSPLHF
TGTGCCAGCAGCAACCGGGACAGCACTAATTCACCCCTCCACTTT
>NA|TRBV11-2|TRBJ2-1|few
CASSLWQLGSSYNEQFF
TGTGCCAGCAGCTTGTGGCAGCTCGGCAGCTCCTACAATGAGCAGTTCTTC
>NA|TRBV5-1|TRBJ2-7|NA
CASSRVQSYEQYF
TGCGCCAGCAGCCGGGTCCAAAGCTACGAGCAGTACTTC
>NA|TRBV30|TRBJ1-4|NA
CAWSASFQEKLFF
TGTGCCTGGAGTGCCTCGTTTCAAGAAAAACTGTTTTTT
>NA|TRBV9|TRBJ2-5|NA
CASSVGVGETQYF
TGTGCCAGCAGCGTAGGGGTGGGGGAGACCCAGTACTTC
>NA|TRBV25-1|TRBJ1-2|NA
CASSPPGGGDGYTF
TGTGCCAGCAGTCCCCCTGGCGGAGGGGACGGCTACACCTTC
>TRBD2|TRBV11-3|TRBJ2-7|NA
CASSSGLAGNEQYF
TGTGCCAGCAGCTCGGGACTAGCGGGGAACGAGCAGTACTTC
>NA|TRBV14|TRBJ2-3|once
CASSQRPGISTDTQYF
TGTGCCAGCAGCCAACGTCCCGGGATTTCCACAGATACGCAGTATTTT
>NA|TRBV5-1|TRBJ2-5|NA
CASSSGAEATQYF
TGCGCCAGCAGCTCCGGGGCGGAGGCGACCCAGTACTTC
>NA|TRBV7-2|TRBJ1-6|NA
CASSLVINSPLHF
TGTGCCAGCAGCTTAGTAATAAATTCACCCCTCCACTTT
>NA|TRBV6-5|TRBJ1-1|NA
CASSEAPNTEAFF
TGTGCCAGCAGTGAAGCACCGAACACTGAAGCTTTCTTT
>NA|TRBV10-2|TRBJ2-2|once
CASSEYTGELFF
TGCGCCAGCAGTGAGTACACCGGGGAGCTGTTTTTT
>TRBD1|TRBV27|TRBJ1-2|few
CASSPPGQGIGGYTF
TGTGCCAGCAGTCCTCCGGGACAGGGCATCGGTGGCTACACCTTC
>NA|TRBV5-8|TRBJ1-1|NA
CASSLGVGTEAFF
TGTGCCAGCAGCTTGGGGGTAGGCACTGAAGCTTTCTTT
>NA|TRBV7-9|TRBJ2-3|NA
CASRPGTDTQYF
TGTGCCAGCAGGCCTGGCACAGATACGCAGTATTTT
>TRBD1|TRBV6-5|TRBJ2-2|NA
CASSYSGGQETGELFF
TGTGCCAGCAGTTACTCAGGGGGACAGGAGACCGGGGAGCTGTTTTTT
>NA|TRBV6-1|TRBJ2-7|NA
CASSVPLLYEQYF
TGTGCCAGCAGTGTCCCCTTACTTTACGAGCAGTACTTC
>TRBD1|TRBV27|TRBJ1-6|NA
CASRGDSTGNSPLHF
TGTGCCAGCAGGGGGGACAGCACGGGAAATTCACCCCTCCACTTT
>TRBD1|TRBV5-5|TRBJ1-1|NA
CASSFVTGKATEAFF
TGTGCCAGCAGCTTTGTGACAGGGAAGGCGACTGAAGCTTTCTTT
>NA|TRBV9|TRBJ1-1|NA
CASSVGDPQEQETFF
TGTGCCAGCAGCGTCGGGGACCCTCAAGAACAGGAGACTTTCTTT
>NA|TRBV5-1|TRBJ2-5|once
CASSLVGGEVQYF
TGCGCCAGCAGCTTGGTCGGCGGGGAGGTCCAGTACTTC
>TRBD1|TRBV7-9|TRBJ1-6|NA
CASSQGQGFYNSPLHF
TGTGCCAGCAGTCAAGGACAGGGATTCTATAATTCACCCCTCCACTTT
>NA|TRBV5-1|TRBJ1-2|few
CASSFTRVDGYTF
TGCGCCAGCAGCTTTACCAGAGTCGATGGCTACACCTTC
>NA|TRBV25-1|TRBJ2-3|NA
CASSTGDYTDTQYF
TGTGCCAGCAGTACAGGAGATTACACAGATACGCAGTATTTT
>NA|TRBV5-6|TRBJ1-5|NA
CASSLVRQVNQPQHF
TGTGCCAGCAGCTTGGTGAGACAGGTGAATCAGCCCCAGCATTTT
>NA|TRBV28|TRBJ1-3|NA
CASSFLGVSGNTIYF
TGTGCCAGCAGTTTCCTGGGGGTATCGGGAAACACCATATATTTT
>TRBD2|TRBV11-2|TRBJ2-7|NA
CASSFGTSGYEQYF
TGTGCCAGCAGCTTCGGGACTAGCGGCTACGAGCAGTACTTC
>NA|TRBV2|TRBJ2-3|large
CASSGSVVGGGTDTQYF
TGTGCCAGCAGCGGGTCGGTAGTGGGGGGTGGAACAGATACGCAGTATTTT
>NA|TRBV6-1|TRBJ1-1|few
CASSGMATTEAFF
TGTGCCAGCAGTGGAATGGCGACCACTGAAGCTTTCTTT